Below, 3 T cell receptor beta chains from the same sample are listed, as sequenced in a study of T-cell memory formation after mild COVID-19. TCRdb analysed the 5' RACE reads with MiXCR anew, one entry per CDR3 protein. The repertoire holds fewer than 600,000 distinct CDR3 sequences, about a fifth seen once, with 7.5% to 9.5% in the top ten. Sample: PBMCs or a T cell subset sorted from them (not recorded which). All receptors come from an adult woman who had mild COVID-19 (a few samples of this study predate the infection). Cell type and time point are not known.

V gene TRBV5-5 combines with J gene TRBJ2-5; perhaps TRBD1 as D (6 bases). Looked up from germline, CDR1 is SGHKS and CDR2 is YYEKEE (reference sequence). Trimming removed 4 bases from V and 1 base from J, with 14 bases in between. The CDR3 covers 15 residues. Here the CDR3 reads CASSRLGGIQETQYF. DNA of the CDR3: TGTGCCAGCAGCCGCTTAGGGGGAATCCAAGAGACCCAGTACTTC.

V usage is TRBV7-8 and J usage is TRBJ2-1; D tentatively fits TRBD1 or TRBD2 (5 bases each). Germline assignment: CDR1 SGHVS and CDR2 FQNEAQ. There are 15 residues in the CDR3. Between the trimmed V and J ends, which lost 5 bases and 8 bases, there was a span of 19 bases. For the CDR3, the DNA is TGTGCCAGCAGCCTCCTCCCGTCGGGGCGCGATGAGCAGTTCTTC. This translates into CASSLLPSGRDEQFF.

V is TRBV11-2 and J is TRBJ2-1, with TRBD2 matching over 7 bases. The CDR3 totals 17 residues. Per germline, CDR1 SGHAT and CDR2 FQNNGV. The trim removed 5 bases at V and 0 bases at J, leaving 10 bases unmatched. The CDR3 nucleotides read TGTGCCAGCAGCATGGGTTTGGGGGGGAGCTCCTACAATGAGCAGTTCTTC. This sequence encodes CASSMGLGGSSYNEQFF.